The next 12 T cell receptor beta chains were all read from a single sample in a study of PD-L1 blockade in urothelial cancer (dated by TCRdb to 2016 to 2017). The time point label of this sample denotes: pretreatment peripheral blood. The method was the immunoSEQ multiplex PCR assay. TCRdb obtained this table from immuneACCESS and retained in-frame rearrangements with V and J assigned. These tables miss some clones; where compared with another copy, unresolved V genes account for less than half of the shortfall, and the remainder is unexplained. This sample gives 90,000 or so clones in total; around 92% of them show up just once. The top ten clonotypes cover around 0.94% of the sample. Sequencing was performed on PBMCs, taken around atezolizumab (anti-PD-L1) treatment. The receptors derive from a woman aged 80 or over with urothelial cancer.

This clone was counted between two and nine times. Here the CDR3 reads CASSPDRGAETQYF. The DNA of the CDR3 is TGCGCCAGCAGCCCAGACAGGGGTGCCGAGACCCAGTACTTC. The rearrangement links TRBV5-1 to TRBJ2-5; 8 bases are shared with TRBD1. Germline V lookup: CDR1 SGHRS, CDR2 YFSETQ. This CDR3 contains 14 residues. J gave up 5 bases and V 4 bases, and 7 bases lay outside the gene matches.

The chain's CDR3 is CASSAGGFQNEKLFF. DNA of the CDR3: TGTGCCAGCAGCGCAGGGGGTTTCCAAAATGAAAAACTGTTTTTT. The chain links TRBV9 to TRBJ1-4; 7 bases are a match to TRBD1. V gave up 3 bases and J gave up 5 bases; unmatched junction bases: 7. The germline CDR1 and CDR2 sequences are SGDLS and YYNGEE. The CDR3 loop spans 15 amino acids.

This chain joins TRBV11-3 and TRBJ2-5; 12 bases are shared with TRBD1. The CDR3 extends over 15 amino acids. Per germline, CDR1 SGHNT and CDR2 YENEEA. After removal of 5 bases from V and 6 bases from J, the junction contained 7 bases not matched to a gene. The CDR3 region has the DNA TGTGCCAGCAGCCCAGGGACAGGGGGCATGCAGACCCAGTACTTC. It specifies CASSPGTGGMQTQYF. Full variable domain (rest looked up from reference TRBV11-3 and TRBJ2-5): EAGVVQSPRYKIIEKKQPVAFWCNPISGHNTLYWYLQNLGQGPELLIRYENEEAVDDSQLPKDRFSAERLKGVDSTLKIQPAELGDSAVYLCASSPGTGGMQTQYFGPGTRLLVL.

The rearrangement joins TRBV6-1 to TRBJ2-2; 7 bases fit TRBD1. Germline CDR1 MNHNS, CDR2 SASEGT. Trimming took 2 bases from V and 5 from J; bases not matched to a gene: 8. The CDR3 runs to 16 residues. The CDR3 region has the DNA TGTGCCAGCAGTGAAAATTCCGGACAGGTTACCGGGGAGCTGTTTTTT. Its protein is CASSENSGQVTGELFF.

The V and J genes are TRBV27 and TRBJ1-2, with D perhaps TRBD1 (6 bases). The CDR3 loop spans 14 amino acids. The ends were cut back, 10 bases at V and 5 bases at J, with 20 bases in the middle. The V gene's germline CDR1 is MNHEY and CDR2 SMNVEV (reference sequence). Written as DNA, the CDR3 is TGTGCCACCGCCGTAAGGGACAAAGCGTATGGCTACACCTTC. Encoded protein: CATAVRDKAYGYTF.

The V call is TRBV18, the J call TRBJ2-7, with D perhaps TRBD1 (6 bases). CDR1 KGHSH and CDR2 LQKENI come from the germline V gene. Deletions cut 6 bases from V and 4 bases from J, with 10 bases between. There are 12 residues in the CDR3. This chain's CDR3 is CASSLQGYEQYF. For the CDR3, the DNA is TGTGCCAGCTCCCTACAGGGATACGAGCAGTACTTC. Variable domain in full (rest from reference TRBV18 and TRBJ2-7): NAGVMQNPRHLVRRRGQEARLRCSPMKGHSHVYWYRQLPEEGLKFMVYLQKENIIDESGMPKERFSAEFPKEGPSILRIQQVVRGDSAAYFCASSLQGYEQYFGPGTRLTVT.

The genes are TRBV19 and TRBJ2-1; D not certain. V dropped 3 bases and J dropped 4 bases, with 7 bases sitting between them. Germline V gene sequence: CDR1 LNHDA, CDR2 SQIVND (reference sequence). The CDR3 is made up of 13 amino acids. CDR3: CASSMRGYNEQFF. CDR3 coding DNA: TGTGCCAGTAGTATGCGCGGATACAATGAGCAGTTCTTC.

The chain combines TRBV7-9 with TRBJ2-5; maybe TRBD2 (7 bases). The ends were cut back, 1 base at V and 4 bases at J, with 10 bases in the middle. There are 14 residues in the CDR3. Germline V CDR1 and CDR2: SEHNR, FQNEAQ (reference sequence). CDR3 sequence reads: CASSLDGGAETQYF. Written as DNA, the CDR3 is TGTGCCAGCAGCTTAGATGGGGGGGCAGAGACCCAGTACTTC.

This clone was recorded only once. The V gene is TRBV18, the J gene TRBJ1-1; 9 bases are shared with TRBD1. The CDR3 is made up of 15 amino acids. Germline CDR1 and CDR2: KGHSH and LQKENI. Germline trimming cut 3 bases from V and 6 bases from J; bases unmatched to any gene: 8. The CDR3 nucleotides are TGTGCCAGCTCACCTACAGGGGGCGCTGGTCCTGAAGCTTTCTTT. It specifies CASSPTGGAGPEAFF.

This clone showed up just a few times. J is TRBJ1-1 and V is TRBV9, with 7 bases lining up with TRBD1. The germline CDR1 and CDR2 sequences are SGDLS and YYNGEE. The CDR3 extends over 15 amino acids. V dropped 3 bases and J dropped 4; count of bases not matched to a gene: 9. CDR3 in DNA: TGTGCCAGCAGCGGAGGACAGGACCCTTCCACTGAAGCTTTCTTT. This encodes CASSGGQDPSTEAFF.

The chain combines TRBV7-8 with TRBJ2-2; no reliable D call. The V end lost 1 base, the J end lost 4 bases, and 7 bases lay between the germline ends. Germline CDR1 reads SGHVS; CDR2 reads FQNEAQ. The CDR3 covers 14 residues. Here the CDR3 reads CASSLGARTGELFF. CDR3 DNA: TGTGCCAGCAGCTTAGGGGCCCGCACCGGGGAGCTGTTTTTT.

V gene TRBV18 combines with J gene TRBJ1-5; tentative D call: TRBD1 (6 bases). The V end was cut by 2 bases, the J end by 4 bases, with 12 bases between. From germline, CDR1 is KGHSH and CDR2 LQKENI. The CDR3 has 15 amino acids. The chain's CDR3 is CASSPSQGPNQPQHF. The CDR3 DNA follows: TGTGCCAGCTCACCAAGTCAGGGGCCGAATCAGCCCCAGCATTTT.